A selection of T cell receptor beta chains follows, all from one sample in a study of T cell responses to AZD1222 COVID-19 vaccine. Only in-frame clones appear in the TCRdb table, and some are missing; sequencing was by immunoSEQ multiplex PCR. The sample has 64,000 or so clones; 65% to 85% are singletons. Sequencing was performed on peripheral blood, taken on day 0 of AZD1222 vaccination. These receptor sequences come from an adult in good health. CDR3s include the opening cysteine and the closing phenylalanine or tryptophan. Fields, in order: V gene, J gene, clone size, D gene, CDR3 DNA, CDR3 protein. The D gene is left open where the match is weak. Clone size is given for some rows only: seen once, a few or many times, or a class if the clone is expanded.

>TRBV7-2|TRBJ1-4|NA|NA
TGTGCCAGCACCGAGGGCTCTAATGAAAAACTGTTTTTT
CASTEGSNEKLFF
>TRBV15|TRBJ1-5|NA|NA
TGTGCCACCAGCAGCTGGGACGCGGAGGGTCAGCCCCAGCATTTT
CATSSWDAEGQPQHF
>TRBV29-1|TRBJ2-7|NA|NA
TGCAGCGTTGAGGGGGTGAACCAATGGGGCTACGAGCAGTACTTC
CSVEGVNQWGYEQYF
>TRBV12-3/TRBV12-4|TRBJ1-3|NA|NA
TGTGCCAGCAGTTTAGCGGACACCATATATTTT
CASSLADTIYF
>TRBV6-5|TRBJ2-1|NA|NA
TGTGCCAGCAGTACGACAGCGGACGTCTTAGATGAGCAGTTCTTC
CASSTTADVLDEQFF
>TRBV2|TRBJ2-1|medium-sized|NA
TGTGCCAGCAGTGAAACTGGGGAAGCGGCCTACAATGAGCAGTTCTTC
CASSETGEAAYNEQFF
>TRBV13|TRBJ2-3|NA|TRBD2
TGTGCCAGCAGCTTCTGGACTAGCGGGGGGACGGAGGGAGATACGCAGTATTTT
CASSFWTSGGTEGDTQYF
>TRBV5-1|TRBJ2-2|once|NA
TGCGCCAGCAGCCCCCAGGGACCCGCGTTTAACACCGGGGAGCTGTTTTTT
CASSPQGPAFNTGELFF
>TRBV6-2/TRBV6-3|TRBJ2-7|once|NA
TGTGCCAGCAGTAACCGGGACCCCTACGAGCAGTACTTC
CASSNRDPYEQYF
>TRBV27|TRBJ1-5|once|NA
TGTGCCAGCAATCTTAAGTTCGGTACAGGTCGGTCTACCGATCAGCCCCAGCATTTT
CASNLKFGTGRSTDQPQHF
>TRBV29-1|TRBJ2-3|once|NA
TGCAGCGTACATACAGGTGGGACAGATACGCAGTATTTT
CSVHTGGTDTQYF
>TRBV30|TRBJ2-7|NA|TRBD2
TGTGCCTGGAGTGTAAATGTACTAGCGGGGGGCAAGCAGTACTTC
CAWSVNVLAGGKQYF
>TRBV28|TRBJ1-1|few|NA
TGTGCCAGCAGCCCCGGGACATCGTACACTGAAGCTTTCTTT
CASSPGTSYTEAFF
>TRBV28|TRBJ1-2|NA|TRBD1
TGTGCCAGCAGCCCCCCCGGACAGGGTGGATTCGGCTACACCTTC
CASSPPGQGGFGYTF
>TRBV9|TRBJ2-5|NA|TRBD2
TGTGCCAGCAGCGTCCGGAGCGGGGGACTACAAGAGACCCAGTACTTC
CASSVRSGGLQETQYF
>TRBV7-8|TRBJ2-7|once|NA
TGTGCCAGCAGCTTTACGAGGAACAGTCACGAGCAGTACTTC
CASSFTRNSHEQYF
>TRBV15|TRBJ1-6|NA|NA
TGTGCCACCGACGAAGGGGACGGGGAACTACACTTT
CATDEGDGELHF
>TRBV6-4|TRBJ1-1|NA|TRBD1
TGTGCCAGCAGTCCCACAGGGGTCACTGAAGCTTTCTTT
CASSPTGVTEAFF
>TRBV5-1|TRBJ1-5|once|NA
TGCGCCAGCAGCTTGGGGAGAAATCAGCCCCAGCATTTT
CASSLGRNQPQHF
>TRBV5-1|TRBJ1-2|NA|NA
TGCGCCAGCAGCTTCACAGGGACTTCGGGGGTAAACTATGGCTACACCTTC
CASSFTGTSGVNYGYTF
>TRBV27|TRBJ1-3|NA|NA
TGTGCCAGCAGTCACGGGTGGGAAAACACCATATATTTT
CASSHGWENTIYF
>TRBV24-1|TRBJ1-5|NA|TRBD1
TGTGCCACCGGACAGGGGCCGGGACAGCCCCAGCATTTT
CATGQGPGQPQHF
>TRBV3-1/TRBV3-2|TRBJ2-7|NA|NA
TGTGCCAGCAGCCAATCATTCAGCTACGAGCAGTACTTC
CASSQSFSYEQYF
>TRBV19|TRBJ1-6|few|NA
TGTGCCAGTAAGGGCATTATTAATTCACCCCTCCACTTT
CASKGIINSPLHF
>TRBV4-2|TRBJ1-3|NA|NA
TGTGCCAGCAGTCGCGAGGCCACCTCTGGAAACACCATATATTTT
CASSREATSGNTIYF
>TRBV5-1|TRBJ1-2|few|NA
TGCGCCAGCAGCCCCCGCGACCGAAACTATGGCTACACCTTC
CASSPRDRNYGYTF
>TRBV27|TRBJ1-5|NA|NA
TGTGCCAGCAGTGCCGCGGACGGCTGGAATCAGCCCCAGCATTTT
CASSAADGWNQPQHF
>TRBV14|TRBJ2-7|NA|NA
TGTGCCAGCAGTCACAGGTTCTACTCCTACGAGCAGTACTTC
CASSHRFYSYEQYF
>TRBV13|TRBJ2-7|NA|NA
TGTGCCAGCAGCTCACTCGGGGAGGTGTTGTTAAACGAGCAGTACTTC
CASSSLGEVLLNEQYF
>TRBV7-8|TRBJ2-5|once|NA
TGTGCCAGCAGCCCCCAGTGGGGTCTGGGTAGGGACCAAGAGACCCAGTACTTC
CASSPQWGLGRDQETQYF
>TRBV24-1|TRBJ1-6|NA|NA
TGTGCCACCGTTCTCCCCCTCGATAATTCACCCCTCCACTTT
CATVLPLDNSPLHF